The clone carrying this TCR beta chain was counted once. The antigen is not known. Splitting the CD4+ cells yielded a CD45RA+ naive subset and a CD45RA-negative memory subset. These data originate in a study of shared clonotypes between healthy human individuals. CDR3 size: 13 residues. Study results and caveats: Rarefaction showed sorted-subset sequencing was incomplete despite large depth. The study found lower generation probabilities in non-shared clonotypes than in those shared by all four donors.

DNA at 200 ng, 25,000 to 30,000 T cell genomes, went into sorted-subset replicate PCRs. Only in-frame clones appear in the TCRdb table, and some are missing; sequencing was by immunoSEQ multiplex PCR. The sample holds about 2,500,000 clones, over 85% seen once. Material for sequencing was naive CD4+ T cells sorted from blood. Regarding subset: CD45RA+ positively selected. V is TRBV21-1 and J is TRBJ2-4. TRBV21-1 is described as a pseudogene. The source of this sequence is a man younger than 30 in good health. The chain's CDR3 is CATFWAVKNIQYF. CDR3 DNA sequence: TGTGCCACCTTCTGGGCGGTGAAAAACATTCAGTACTTC.